This T cell receptor (beta chain) comes out of a study of cytomegalovirus exposure and HLA in healthy donors. Note on this clone: The target antigen is unknown.

This PCR relied on a set of 60 Vbeta primers and 13 Jbeta primers. The method was immunoSEQ multiplex PCR; TCRdb's version includes in-frame clones alone and lacks a portion of them. The sample shows around 150,000 clones, 83% of them seen only once. The study's findings and limits: Common viral pathogens seemed to be connected with several of the most significant clusters, according to a later analysis. Association of 15,000 to 20,000 TCR beta sequences with HLA alleles was found at 0.05 false discovery rate in a later analysis. For cytomegalovirus status, the classifier reportedly gave diagnoses with high specificity and sensitivity.

The receptor was derived from a man aged 40-49 years in good health and CMV-seronegative. Sequencing was carried out using PBMCs.

CDR3 protein: CASSYGGLADNEQFF. The CDR3 nucleotides read TGTGCCAGCAGTTATGGGGGACTAGCGGACAATGAGCAGTTCTTC. V usage is TRBV6-5 and J usage is TRBJ2-1, with TRBD2 identical over 11 bases. The CDR3 loop spans 15 amino acids. The junction had 3 bases not matched to a gene; V was cut back by 3 bases and J by 5 bases. The germline gives CDR1 MNHEY, CDR2 SVGAGI.